The 15 T cell receptor beta chains listed next were all sequenced from one sample in a study of T cell responses to AZD1222 COVID-19 vaccine. Sequencing was performed with immunoSEQ multiplex PCR; in TCRdb, only in-frame clones are kept and a portion is missing. Of about 47,000 clones in the sample, around 77% were seen once. The specimen was peripheral blood, collected 28 days after the second dose of the MenACWY control vaccine. All receptors come from an adult who received the MenACWY meningococcal vaccine as a control.

This sequence joins TRBV3-1 (or the pseudogene TRBV3-2) and TRBJ1-1; the D gene is possibly TRBD1 (5 bases). CDR1 and CDR2 from the germline V gene are LGHDT and YNNKEL (reference sequence). The CDR3 covers 14 residues. Trimming stripped 4 bases from V and 2 bases from J, with 11 bases between. CDR3 amino acids: CASSRRGGNTEAFF. The CDR3 nucleotides are TGTGCCAGCAGCCGTCGGGGGGGTAACACTGAAGCTTTCTTT.

V and J are TRBV24-1 and TRBJ2-1; unclear D gene. From germline, CDR1 is KGHDR and CDR2 SFDVKD. This CDR3 has 12 amino acids. The V end was cut by 0 bases, the J end by 7 bases, with 3 bases between. CDR3 sequence reads: CATSDLVNEQFF. The CDR3 DNA is TGTGCCACCAGTGATTTGGTGAATGAGCAGTTCTTC.

The V and J genes are TRBV7-9 and TRBJ2-2, with D tentatively TRBD2 (6 bases). The V end lost 7 bases, the J end lost 2 bases, and 17 bases lay between the germline ends. The CDR3 length is 16 residues. The germline CDR1 and CDR2 sequences are SEHNR and FQNEAQ (reference sequence). In DNA, the CDR3 is TGTGCCAGCATCCAAGGGGCGGGGCTCAACACCGGGGAGCTGTTTTTT. Protein: CASIQGAGLNTGELFF.

V usage is TRBV7-8 and J usage is TRBJ1-1; tentatively, D is TRBD1 (5 bases). Trimming removed 8 bases at V and 5 bases at J, with 18 bases between. Germline lookup yields CDR1 SGHVS and CDR2 FQNEAQ. There are 14 residues in the CDR3. This CDR3 reads CASGGGREDTEAFF. The CDR3 DNA reads TGTGCCAGCGGAGGCGGCAGGGAGGATACTGAAGCTTTCTTT.

Within the sample, this clone is medium-sized. The CDR3 DNA follows: TGTGCCAGCAGTGACGGCGGGGGGACAGATACGCAGTATTTT. Its translation is CASSDGGGTDTQYF. This chain links TRBV6-4 with TRBJ2-3; 8 bases fit TRBD2. The CDR3 is made up of 14 amino acids. Looked up from germline, CDR1 is MRHNA and CDR2 is SNTAGT. V shed 2 bases, J shed 3 bases, and the junction held 1 base outside the gene matches.

V usage is TRBV12-3 or TRBV12-4 and J usage is TRBJ2-4; no clear D. V lost 3 bases and J lost 3, with 3 bases in between. The CDR3 contains 12 residues. The CDR3 is CASSFDKNIQYF. DNA of the CDR3: TGTGCCAGCAGTTTTGACAAAAACATTCAGTACTTC.

The table lists this clone with a few counts. The chain links TRBV12-3 or TRBV12-4 to TRBJ1-5, with D unclear. Trimming removed 5 bases from V and 5 bases from J, with 10 bases in between. The CDR3 length is 13 residues. CDR3 loop: CASSPPGDQPQHF. CDR3 coding DNA: TGTGCCAGCAGTCCCCCGGGAGATCAGCCCCAGCATTTT.

This rearrangement joins TRBV2 to TRBJ2-2; 10 positions match TRBD1. J lost 0 bases, V lost 7 bases, and 8 bases had no gene match. The germline CDR1 and CDR2 sequences are SNHLY and FYNNEI. The CDR3 is 17 residues long. CDR3 amino acids: CASKKTGGASNTGELFF. The CDR3 DNA is TGTGCCAGCAAAAAGACAGGGGGCGCATCGAACACCGGGGAGCTGTTTTTT.

The chain joins TRBV11-3 to TRBJ2-1; D not certain. V lost 3 bases, J lost 9 bases, and 6 bases lay in between. Germline CDR1 SGHNT, CDR2 YENEEA. The CDR3 consists of 11 residues. CDR3 residues: CASSLGTEQFF. CDR3 nucleotides: TGTGCCAGCAGCTTGGGAACTGAGCAGTTCTTC.

The CDR3, as DNA: TGTGCCAGCAGTTTATCCGGGGGCATAGCTTTCTTT. Protein: CASSLSGGIAFF. This chain connects TRBV12-3 or TRBV12-4 to TRBJ1-1, with D perhaps TRBD1 (6 bases). This CDR3 region has 12 residues. V lost 2 bases to trimming and J lost 10 bases, with 11 bases between them.

This rearrangement joins TRBV5-6 to TRBJ1-4; the D is unclear. Germline lookup yields CDR1 SGHDT and CDR2 YYEEEE. V was trimmed by 5 bases and J by 7 bases, leaving 21 bases between them. The length of the CDR3 is 16 residues. CDR3 DNA: TGTGCCAGCAGTATTGGGGAATCATGGGAAGGTGAAAAACTGTTTTTT. Amino acids: CASSIGESWEGEKLFF. Together with reference TRBV5-6 and TRBJ1-4, the CDR3 gives the full variable domain: DAGVTQSPTHLIKTRGQQVTLRCSPKSGHDTVSWYQQALGQGPQFIFQYYEEEERQRGNFPDRFSGHQFPNYSSELNVNALLLGDSALYLCASSIGESWEGEKLFFGSGTQLSVL.

The rearrangement links TRBV19 to TRBJ1-5; D remains ambiguous. Germline V CDR1 and CDR2: LNHDA, SQIVND (reference sequence). CDR3 length equals 14 residues. V dropped 3 bases and J dropped 0 bases, with 6 bases sitting between them. CDR3 nucleotides: TGTGCCAGTAGTATTGTACGTAGCAATCAGCCCCAGCATTTT. It encodes CASSIVRSNQPQHF.

This CDR3 is CASSFVDRNGGYTF. The CDR3, as DNA: TGTGCCAGCAGTTTCGTCGACAGGAACGGAGGCTACACCTTC. This chain connects TRBV28 to TRBJ1-2; maybe TRBD1 (6 bases). This CDR3 contains 14 residues. CDR1 MDHEN and CDR2 SYDVKM come from the germline V gene. Trimming took off 3 bases at V and 8 bases at J, with 16 bases between the two ends.

The CDR3 DNA reads TGTGCCAGCAGCCAAAGAAACAGGAACACTGAAGCTTTCTTT. Translated: CASSQRNRNTEAFF. The gene calls are TRBV14 and TRBJ1-1; no clear D gene. The CDR3 covers 14 residues. The germline CDR1 and CDR2 sequences are SGHDN and FVKESK. Trimming took off 2 bases at V and 1 base at J, with 8 bases between the two ends.

The chain carries TRBV7-9 and TRBJ2-7; 11 bases line up with TRBD2. This CDR3 is built from 19 residues. Germline CDR1 is SEHNR and CDR2 is FQNEAQ (reference sequence). The V and J ends lost 5 bases and 4 bases, in that order; junction bases with no gene match: 19. The CDR3 DNA follows: TGTGCCAGCAGCCCACAGGGTGGGCTAGCGGGAGGATCTCGTTACGAGCAGTACTTC. It specifies CASSPQGGLAGGSRYEQYF.